This record covers a single T cell receptor (beta chain). This clonotype was seen many times. It lacks a known antigen. Per-base quality was not reported, and no clone a single base away is much larger than it. The source of the sample is a study of T-cell memory formation after mild COVID-19 (dated by TCRdb to the early 2020s). About the study as a whole: TCR sequence clusters from the two donors were largely donor specific. Longitudinal TCRalpha and TCRbeta repertoire sequencing tracked T-cell clones expanding and contracting after mild COVID-19 in two donors. The cohort was made up of two young adult volunteers, one female and one male, who were previously healthy.

Taken from the germline V gene, the CDR1 and CDR2 loops are MNHEY and SVGAGI. The CDR3 holds 15 amino acids from the cysteine to the phenylalanine. Only the CDR3 DNA is retained, 45 bases long and in frame from the first base. V and J lose 5 bases and 1 base, and a span of 12 bases separates them. Points the paper makes about the study in general: Contracting CD4+ clones were located mainly in the CM and EM memory subsets, whereas CD8+ clones were found to be enriched in EMRA. SARS-CoV-2 specificity was not confirmed for the second-wave clones peaking on day 37. Some responding clones were found in pre-infection memory, which suggests that pre-existing cross-reactive memory T cells took part in the SARS-CoV-2 response. The study included only a couple of mild cases, and larger cohorts that include severe cases with pre-infection samples were judged to be necessary. From day 15 to 85, contracting clones showed balanced CD4/CD8 phenotypes, whereas a second wave of clones that expanded from day 15 to 37 leaned towards CD4+.

TCRdb lists the instrument as Illumina NovaSeq 6000. cDNA libraries for TCRalpha and TCRbeta were prepared by 5'RACE using constant-segment primers, with sample barcodes and unique molecular identifiers added. Trizol reagent was used to extract RNA from every sample. Library amplification was performed in two PCR steps, and a second sample barcode and Illumina TruSeq adapters were introduced in the second step. Libraries were sequenced on an Illumina NovaSeq with 2 x 150 bp paired-end reads. On the study's bioinformatics: Demultiplexing of reads and collapsing into UMI-guided consensus sequences were performed with migec v1.2.7. Using mixcr v2.1.11, UMI consensuses were aligned to TRA and TRB V and J templates and then assembled into clonotypes. Clonotypes were classified as expanded or contracted when called significant by both edgeR and NoisET, with noise models trained on biological replicates. edgeR calls used a false discovery rate-adjusted p below 0.01 and a log2 fold-change threshold of 1. As an exploratory analysis of dynamics, PCA with hierarchical clustering was applied to max-normalized trajectories of the 1000 most abundant clonotypes. Separately sequenced CD4+ and CD8+ repertoires were used to assign a CD4 or CD8 phenotype to each responding clone. TCRdb reprocessed the public reads (quality trimming at Q25 with fastp, clone calling with MiXCR) and kept in-frame beta chains. When rows share a CDR3 protein, they turn into one entry using the most common DNA and genes. The V and J calls shown here were made by TCRdb, not taken from the authors' results. This sample is represented by about 38,000 distinct CDR3 sequences; about an eighth of them were singletons. The ten largest account for 25% to 35% of the sample.

Ficoll-Paque density gradient centrifugation was the method used to isolate PBMCs. This clonotype was obtained from a young man who had mild COVID-19 (a few samples of this study predate the infection). The sample titles of this study are shuffled in the database, so cell type and time point are left out; the donor was told from shared clones. The sample comprised PBMCs or a T cell subset sorted from them (not recorded which). This sequence uses TRBV6-5 and TRBJ1-5; no D gene is confidently identified. The sequenced DNA is TGTGCCAGCAGTCGTACCTCCTCCAGCAATCAGCCCCAGCATTTT. This encodes CASSRTSSSNQPQHF.